Detailed here is one TCR beta chain. Its antigen is not yet known. No much larger clone is present one base from it, and per-base qualities are unavailable. Other DNA sequences in this specimen translate into the identical CDR3. The library was obtained by the immunoSEQ multiplex PCR assay. RNA was extracted from all samples and reverse transcribed into cDNA, which served as template for TCR sequencing. First-strand cDNA was synthesized with SuperScript III using a 2:1 mix of oligo-dT and random hexamers. A synthetic immune receptor repertoire was used to gauge amplification bias, and whatever bias remained was removed computationally. In the original analysis: Raw reads were preprocessed to remove errors, and CDR3 was defined according to IMGT conventions as the region from the conserved cysteine to phenylalanine. Clonality was computed by normalizing Shannon entropy by log2 of the number of productive unique TCRs and subtracting the result from 1. Whether each scalp clone was CD4 or CD8 was inferred by checking scalp TCRbeta sequences against the CD4 and CD8 repertoires from sorted blood. Imported from immuneACCESS, the table was reduced by TCRdb to in-frame sequences with V and J called. These copies leave out some clones; in studies compared against another copy, an unresolved V gene accounts for under half, and the cause of the remainder is not known. The V and J calls and the clone size are those of that table, but D and trimming were determined from the DNA. A total of approximately 30,000 clones appear in this sample, approximately 60% of them only once. The ten largest clones take up more than 15% of the sample.

The data derive from a study of CD8+ T cells in alopecia areata listed by TCRdb under 2018. Background on the whole study: In both human patients and the C3H/HeJ mouse model, the study applied high-throughput TCRbeta sequencing to look at T cell clonal expansion in alopecia areata. In humans, TCRbeta sequencing was performed on scalp tissue and on sorted CD4+ and CD8+ peripheral blood T cells from healthy controls and from patients with patchy or totalis/universalis alopecia areata. Scalp clonality was compared among normal scalp (n=4), patchy alopecia areata scalp (n=8), and alopecia totalis/universalis scalp (n=8). RNA came from the PAXgene miRNA kit for fixed scalp, the miRNeasy kit for PBMCs, and the RNeasy kit for mouse skin. TCRbeta CDR3 regions were amplified by immunoSEQ multiplex PCR using 35 Vbeta forward and 13 Jbeta reverse primers.

Clipping removes 1 base from V and 10 bases from J, with 4 as the unmatched junction base count. Including the terminal cysteine and phenylalanine, the CDR3 comprises 13 residues. Only the CDR3 region is kept as DNA, spanning 39 bases read in frame from base 1. According to the germline V gene, CDR1 reads SGHTA and CDR2 reads FQGNSA. What the work shows at the level of the full study, not this receptor alone: Compared with mice, TCR sequences shared between patients were less clear, possibly partly because of HLA diversity across the patient population. Scalp TCR repertoire analysis is complicated because resident alphabeta T cells in normal human skin are also sequenced, whereas mouse skin is dominated by gammadelta T cells. Compared with normal scalp, lesional scalp had higher clonality and more expanded CD8+ clones, particularly in alopecia totalis/universalis, a pattern that suggests antigenic drive.

Lesional scalp punch biopsies and peripheral blood were collected from alopecia areata patients. PBMCs were isolated by density centrifugation and stained for CD3, CD4 and CD8, after which CD4+ and CD8+ T cells were sorted on a FACSAria. The untreated alopecia areata patients were recruited through a multicenter biomarker study. Blood CD8+ T cells from roughly 5 biomarker-study patients were further sorted into NKG2D-low and NKG2D-high fractions. Sample: NKG2D-high CD8+ T cells sorted from blood. The sample's cell subset or site label, in plain terms: sorted CD8+ NKG2D-high blood T cells. The clonotype was recovered from a human donor with alopecia areata. The chain links TRBV7-2 with TRBJ1-2; 9 junctional bases match TRBD1. This receptor carries the CDR3 CASSLGGQGDYTF. Read as DNA, the sequence is TGTGCCAGCAGCTTAGGGGGACAGGGAGACTACACCTTC.